This T cell receptor beta chain comes out of a study of vaccination and CD4 T cells after COVID-19 (dated 2022 in TCRdb). Regarding the complete study: Convalescent patients had a positive SARS-CoV-2 result on nasal swab PCR, and of these patients, several had mild disease and one had severe disease. Post-COVID blood samples were collected from convalescent patients a median of around 100 days after diagnosis, with a range of roughly 35 to 170 days. Post-vaccine blood samples were collected a median of around 70 days after the second vaccine dose, ranging from about 14 to 241 days. Six males and four females were included in the convalescent cohort, with two Hispanic individuals, seven Caucasians, two Asians and one multiracial person represented. A few convalescent patients were sampled both early after vaccination (day 14) and late after vaccination (days 161 to 241). Participants got two doses of the Pfizer-BioNTech BNT162b2 vaccine (n=8) or two doses of the Moderna mRNA-1273 vaccine (n=2). In 10 COVID-19 convalescent patients and a handful of infection-naive healthy vaccine recipients, researchers compared the spike-specific CD4+ TCR repertoire from before mRNA vaccination with the repertoire from after.

Study-wide conclusions, independent of this receptor: In convalescent patients, a median roughly 87% of post-vaccine SARS-CoV-2-reactive clones were detected only after vaccination, and vaccine-specific priming was suggested by this finding. Of the vaccine-specific clones found in convalescent patients, nearly all (304 of 307) were mono-reactive for SARS-CoV-2 spike instead of being cross-reactive with common cold coronaviruses. Although the median number of SARS-CoV-2-reactive clonotypes went up from 20 to 25 after infection to around 40 after vaccination, the increase was not significant. The number of convalescent patients in the study was relatively small, and the study did not examine early timepoints following natural infection.

This clonotype turned up a few times. It lacks a known antigen. Base qualities are not provided; no much larger clone lies one nucleotide away. Receptor amplification or capture employed PCR. Sequencing relied on an Illumina iSeq 100. As for the original processing: Non-productive sequences were filtered out, and CDR3s that did not start with C, did not end with F or W, or were shorter than 7 amino acids were discarded. Using R version 3.6.1, CDR3 homology was evaluated through Levenshtein distances (stringdist) along with unrooted phylogenetic trees (ape). TCRdb ran its own pipeline on the public reads, namely fastp trimming at Q25 and MiXCR clone calling, and kept in-frame beta chains. Under each unique CDR3 protein, matching rows form one entry showing the most common genes and DNA. The V and J calls were determined by TCRdb, not by the authors. The sample table lists some 28,000 distinct CDR3 sequences, around 53% of them with a count of one. The ten largest clones capture over 4.5% of the sample.

The CDR3 goes from the cysteine to the phenylalanine over 12 residues. CDR3 DNA is the only sequence kept; it has 36 bases, read in frame from the first base. V lost 7 bases and J lost 7 bases; the stretch between them is 12 bases long. The germline V gene gives CDR1 as SGHTA and CDR2 as FQGNSA. The time point label, as the study defines it: late sampling 161 to 241 days after vaccination in a few convalescent patients. The positive SARS-CoV-2 PCR tests of the convalescent patients were dated from March to December 2020, before the Alpha, Beta and Delta variants emerged in the United States. Ficoll-Paque Plus gradient centrifugation was used to isolate PBMCs from whole blood, and the isolated PBMCs were then either used fresh or cryopreserved at -140C.

The sample in question was CD4+ T cells from blood, obtained about 7 months after SARS-CoV-2 vaccination. Recombination joined TRBV7-2 with TRBJ2-3; no confident D gene assignment can be made. The receptor's source is a human donor who had recovered from COVID-19. The CDR3 in this case is CASTTPANTQYF. DNA sequence: TGTGCCAGCACCACCCCCGCGAATACGCAGTATTTT.